This T cell receptor (beta chain) was captured in a study of shared clonotypes between healthy human individuals. Study context: Plates per donor: three CD4 naive, three CD4 memory, two CD8 naive, one CD8 memory.

Study-wide results and limits: In the sorted subsets, rarefaction showed sequencing was incomplete despite large depth.

Turning to this clone: Its antigen is currently unknown.

Per the germline V gene, CDR1 is SQVTM and CDR2 is ANQGSEA. The CDR3 runs to 10 residues. The V end was cut by 4 bases, the J end by 6 bases, with 4 bases between. The authors' processing: As immunoSEQ supplied junction-only sequences (without quality scores), filtering differed. The protocol was immunoSEQ multiplex PCR, while the TCRdb copy is restricted to in-frame clones and leaves out a portion. V, J and clone size reflect that table, while D and trimming were determined from the DNA. The sample lists around 1.5 million clones; 95% to 99% were seen once. The sample comprised naive CD4+ T cells sorted from blood. Subset indicated: CD45RA+ positively selected. The receptor's source is a man aged 25 to 40 in good health. V is TRBV29-1 and J is TRBJ2-1; D is uncertain. For the CDR3, the DNA is TGCAGCGTTGTGGTCAATGAGCAGTTCTTC. It is translated as CSVVVNEQFF.